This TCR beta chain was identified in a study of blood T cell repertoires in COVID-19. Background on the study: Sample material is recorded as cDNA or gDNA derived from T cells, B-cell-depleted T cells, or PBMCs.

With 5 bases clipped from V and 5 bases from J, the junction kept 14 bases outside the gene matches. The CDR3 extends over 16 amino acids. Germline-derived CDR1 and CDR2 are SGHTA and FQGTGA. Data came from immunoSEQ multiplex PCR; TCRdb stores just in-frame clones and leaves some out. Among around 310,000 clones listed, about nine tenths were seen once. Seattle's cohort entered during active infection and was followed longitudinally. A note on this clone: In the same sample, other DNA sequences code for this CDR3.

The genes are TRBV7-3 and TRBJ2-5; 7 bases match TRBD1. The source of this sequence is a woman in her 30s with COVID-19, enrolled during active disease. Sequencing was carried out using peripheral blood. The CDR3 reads CASSKKSGGSDETQYF. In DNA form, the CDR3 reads TGTGCCAGCAGCAAAAAGTCAGGGGGATCGGATGAGACCCAGTACTTC.